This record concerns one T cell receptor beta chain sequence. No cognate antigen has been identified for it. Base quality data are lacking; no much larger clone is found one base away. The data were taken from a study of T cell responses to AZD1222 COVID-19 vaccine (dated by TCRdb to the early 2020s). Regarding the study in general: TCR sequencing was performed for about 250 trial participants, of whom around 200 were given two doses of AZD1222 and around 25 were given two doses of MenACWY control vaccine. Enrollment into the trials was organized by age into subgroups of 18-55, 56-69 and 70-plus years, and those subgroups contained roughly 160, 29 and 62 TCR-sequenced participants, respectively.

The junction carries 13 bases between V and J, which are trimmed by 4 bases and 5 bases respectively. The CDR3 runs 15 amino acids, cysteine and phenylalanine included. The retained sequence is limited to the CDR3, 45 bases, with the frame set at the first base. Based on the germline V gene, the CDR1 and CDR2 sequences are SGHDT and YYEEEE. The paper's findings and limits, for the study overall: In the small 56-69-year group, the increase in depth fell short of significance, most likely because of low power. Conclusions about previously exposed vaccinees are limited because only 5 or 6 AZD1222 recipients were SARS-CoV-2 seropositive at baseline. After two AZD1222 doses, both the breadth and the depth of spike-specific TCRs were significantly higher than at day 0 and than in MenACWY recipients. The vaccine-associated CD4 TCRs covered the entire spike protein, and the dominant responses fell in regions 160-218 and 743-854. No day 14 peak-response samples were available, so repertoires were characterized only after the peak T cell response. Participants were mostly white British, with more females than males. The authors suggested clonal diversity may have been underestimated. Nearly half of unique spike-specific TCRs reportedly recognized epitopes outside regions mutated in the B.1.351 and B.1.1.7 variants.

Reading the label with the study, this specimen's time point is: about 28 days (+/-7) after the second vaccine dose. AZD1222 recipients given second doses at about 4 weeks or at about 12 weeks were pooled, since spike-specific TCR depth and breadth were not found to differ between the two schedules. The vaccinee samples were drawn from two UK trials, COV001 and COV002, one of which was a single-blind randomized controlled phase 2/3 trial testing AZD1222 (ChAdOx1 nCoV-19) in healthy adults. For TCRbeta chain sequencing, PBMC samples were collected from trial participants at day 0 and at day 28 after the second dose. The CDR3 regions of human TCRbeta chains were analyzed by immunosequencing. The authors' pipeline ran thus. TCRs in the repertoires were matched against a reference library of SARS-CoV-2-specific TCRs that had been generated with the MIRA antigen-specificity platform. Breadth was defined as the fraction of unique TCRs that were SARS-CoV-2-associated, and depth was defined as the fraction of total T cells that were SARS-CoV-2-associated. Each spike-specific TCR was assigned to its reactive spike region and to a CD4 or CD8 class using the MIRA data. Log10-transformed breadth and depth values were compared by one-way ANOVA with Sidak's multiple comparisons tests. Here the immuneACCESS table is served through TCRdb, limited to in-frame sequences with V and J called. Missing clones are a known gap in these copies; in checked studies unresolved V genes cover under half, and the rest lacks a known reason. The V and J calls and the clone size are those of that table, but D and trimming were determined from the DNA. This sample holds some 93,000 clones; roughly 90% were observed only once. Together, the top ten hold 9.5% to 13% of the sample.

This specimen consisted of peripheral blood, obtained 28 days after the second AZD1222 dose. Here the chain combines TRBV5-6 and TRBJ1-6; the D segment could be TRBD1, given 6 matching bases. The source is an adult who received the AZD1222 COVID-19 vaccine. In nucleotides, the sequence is TGTGCCAGCAGCCCCGGGACACACGATAATTCACCCCTCCACTTT. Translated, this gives CASSPGTHDNSPLHF.